The clone carrying this TCR beta chain was recorded many times. Its antigen is undetermined. This entry comes from a study of T cells after yellow fever vaccination. General study results and limits: CD4 and CD8 compartments shared a small share of clonotypes, likely from convergent recombination.

TCRdb redid the calling of the 5' RACE reads with MiXCR, one entry per CDR3 protein. The sample carries approximately 180,000 distinct CDR3 sequences, 5.5% to 7.5% recorded once. The receptor was isolated from a man aged 18 to 35 who received the YFV17D yellow fever vaccine. The input for sequencing was CD4+ T cells sorted from PBMCs, taken on the day of the first yellow fever vaccination.

The CDR3, as DNA: TGTGCCAGCAGCTTACAGGGGGACTATGGCTACACCTTC. It translates to CASSLQGDYGYTF. The chain uses TRBV27 and TRBJ1-2; TRBD1 matches at 8 bases. V was pared by 6 bases and J by 3 bases, with 3 bases of the junction left unmatched. Germline CDR1 reads MNHEY; CDR2 reads SMNVEV (reference sequence). This CDR3 has 13 residues.